These 29 T cell receptor beta chains were sequenced from one sample in a study of blood T cell repertoires in COVID-19 (TCRdb year 2020). The protocol used for the library was the immunoSEQ multiplex PCR assay. Entries here come from immuneACCESS through TCRdb and include only in-frame sequences with V and J called. Some clones fail to appear in such tables; in the studies checked, an unresolved V gene covers under half of the shortfall, and the cause of the remainder is unknown. Across this sample there are under 400,000 clones, with 88% seen only once. Of the sample, approximately 1% falls within the top ten clones. The sample was PBMCs or T cells enriched from blood (not recorded which). Every receptor here comes from a woman in her twenties or thirties who had been exposed to COVID-19.

The DNA of the CDR3 is TGTGCCAGCAGCCGGACCCTTCGCGGGGCGGAAAAACTGTTTTTT. It yields the protein CASSRTLRGAEKLFF. The gene calls are TRBV11-3 and TRBJ1-4; D perhaps matches TRBD1 (5 bases). This CDR3 contains 15 residues. Per germline, CDR1 SGHNT and CDR2 YENEEA. Trimming left V 5 bases short and J 8 bases short, with 18 bases between.

The CDR3 DNA sequence: TGTGCCACCAGGAAGGACACAAATTCACCCCTCCACTTT. This sequence encodes CATRKDTNSPLHF. The chain combines TRBV24-1 with TRBJ1-6; perhaps TRBD1 as D (5 bases). Germline loops: CDR1 KGHDR, CDR2 SFDVKD. This CDR3 spans 13 amino acids. Trimming cost V 7 bases and J 7 bases, with 10 bases left between them.

The chain recombines TRBV19 with TRBJ1-6; D gene uncertain. The CDR3 runs to 14 residues. Trimming took 2 bases from V and 11 from J, leaving 13 bases between them. The V gene's germline CDR1 is LNHDA and CDR2 SQIVND (reference sequence). CDR3 loop: CASSIRWESTPLHF. In nucleotides, the CDR3 is TGTGCCAGTAGTATAAGGTGGGAGTCAACACCCCTCCACTTT.

The rearrangement uses TRBV27 and TRBJ2-7; TRBD2 agrees at 8 bases. The length of the CDR3 is 14 residues. Germline CDR1 and CDR2: MNHEY and SMNVEV (reference sequence). J gave up 2 bases and V 3 bases, and 3 bases lay outside the gene matches. The CDR3 protein is CASSLERGTYEQYF. CDR3 nucleotides: TGTGCCAGCAGTTTGGAGCGGGGGACCTACGAGCAGTACTTC.

The chain links TRBV5-8 to TRBJ2-7; no definite D call. The CDR3 covers 12 residues. Germline-derived CDR1 and CDR2 are SGHTS and YDEGEE. Trimming removed 5 bases from V and 4 bases from J, with 10 bases in between. The CDR3 protein is CASSHTAYEQYF. CDR3 bases: TGTGCCAGCAGTCATACTGCTTACGAGCAGTACTTC.

This sequence joins TRBV19 and TRBJ2-1, with 9 bases identical to TRBD2. There are 17 residues in the CDR3. The V gene end was trimmed by 3 bases and the J gene end by 6 bases; junction bases not matched to a gene: 12. Germline V gene data show CDR1 as LNHDA and CDR2 as SQIVND (reference sequence). The DNA of the CDR3 is TGTGCCAGTAGTATGGGTAGCGGGAGTCCTCATGGCAATGAGCAGTTCTTC. This codes for CASSMGSGSPHGNEQFF.

This rearrangement joins TRBV28 to TRBJ1-1; 8 positions agree with TRBD1. Germline-derived CDR1 and CDR2 are MDHEN and SYDVKM. With 6 bases clipped from V and 3 bases from J, the junction kept 6 bases outside the gene matches. The CDR3 is made up of 14 amino acids. The CDR3 DNA reads as TGTGCCAGCAGCAGACAGGGGTGGGACACTGAAGCTTTCTTT. It yields the protein CASSRQGWDTEAFF.

The chain joins TRBV4-1 to TRBJ2-3; the match to TRBD2 covers 9 bases. Germline values: CDR1 MGHRA, CDR2 YSYEKL. The CDR3 consists of 17 residues. Trimming cost V 0 bases and J 2 bases; bases outside gene matches: 6. CDR3 nucleotide sequence: TGCGCCAGCAGCCAAGAAGCCGTAGCGGGAGTCACAGATACGCAGTATTTT. This codes for CASSQEAVAGVTDTQYF.

The chain joins TRBV28 to TRBJ1-1; 9 positions match TRBD1. After removal of 5 bases from V and 0 bases from J, the junction contained 7 bases not matched to a gene. The CDR3 spans 16 residues. Germline CDR1 and CDR2: MDHEN and SYDVKM. The CDR3 DNA sequence: TGTGCCAGCAGTCAAGGACAGGGGCACATGAACACTGAAGCTTTCTTT. This translates into CASSQGQGHMNTEAFF.

For the CDR3, the DNA is TGTGCCAGCAGCCAAGAGGAGATCTATGGCTACACCTTC. It is translated as CASSQEEIYGYTF. The J gene is TRBJ1-2, the V gene TRBV3-1 (or the pseudogene TRBV3-2); D unresolved. The ends were cut back, 0 bases at V and 4 bases at J, with 6 bases in the middle. Germline V gene lookup returns CDR1 LGHDT and CDR2 YNNKEL (reference sequence). The CDR3 is made up of 13 amino acids.

The rearrangement uses TRBV6-4 and TRBJ2-1; TRBD2 aligns across 10 bases. CDR1 is MRHNA and CDR2 is SNTAGT in the germline V gene. The J segment lost 8 bases and the V segment lost 6 bases, leaving 10 bases of the junction unmatched. This CDR3 contains 15 residues. CDR3 sequence reads: CASSLSGRVLDEQFF. The CDR3 coding sequence is TGTGCCAGCAGCCTCAGCGGGAGGGTACTCGATGAGCAGTTCTTC.

This chain links TRBV6-5 with TRBJ1-1; 7 bases are a match to TRBD1. Trimming at V came to 0 bases and at J to 7 bases, leaving 8 bases not matched to a gene. This CDR3 contains 15 residues. Germline V gene lookup returns CDR1 MNHEY and CDR2 SVGAGI. Here the CDR3 DNA reads TGTGCCAGCAGTTACTCGACAGGGTTTGATTTTGAAGCTTTCTTT. Its protein is CASSYSTGFDFEAFF.

There are a few counts of this clone. The chain couples TRBV28 to TRBJ1-5; D not resolved. Germline-derived CDR1 and CDR2 are MDHEN and SYDVKM. This CDR3 has 14 residues. The V gene lost 7 bases and the J gene lost 2 bases, with 12 bases spanning the gap. CDR3 in amino acids: CASIEPRGNQPQHF. DNA of the CDR3: TGTGCCAGCATAGAGCCCCGAGGCAATCAGCCCCAGCATTTT.

The rearrangement joins TRBV19 to TRBJ1-5; D unclear. The V gene lost 2 bases and the J gene lost 8 bases, with 19 bases spanning the gap. Looked up from germline, CDR1 is LNHDA and CDR2 is SQIVND (reference sequence). The CDR3 sequence is 16 residues long. The CDR3 loop reads CASSIRRVFISEPQHF. In nucleotides, the CDR3 is TGTGCCAGTAGTATAAGGCGGGTGTTTATTTCGGAGCCCCAGCATTTT.

The chain combines TRBV6-5 with TRBJ2-7; TRBD1 is a possible D gene (6 bases). CDR1 is MNHEY and CDR2 is SVGAGI in the germline V gene. V dropped 2 bases and J dropped 6 bases, with 14 bases sitting between them. This CDR3 comprises 14 residues. CDR3 bases: TGTGCCAGCAGTTACGGGGCAGGGGCGGCCGAGCAGTACTTC. The encoded protein is CASSYGAGAAEQYF.

V is TRBV11-2 and J is TRBJ1-3; tentative D call: TRBD1 (5 bases). Germline assignment: CDR1 SGHAT and CDR2 FQNNGV. Trimming cost V 0 bases and J 0 bases, with 9 bases left between them. The CDR3 is made up of 16 amino acids. CDR3 protein: CASSLDGARSGNTIYF. CDR3 sequence (DNA): TGTGCCAGCAGCTTAGATGGGGCACGCTCTGGAAACACCATATATTTT.

The chain has TRBV11-3 and TRBJ2-3; 11 bases line up with TRBD2. V shed 5 bases and J 0 bases; nucleotides not matched to a gene: 10. The CDR3 has 18 amino acids. Germline CDR1 is SGHNT and CDR2 is YENEEA. In DNA, the CDR3 is TGTGCCAGCAGCATAGGGACTAGCGGCAGCACTAGCACAGATACGCAGTATTTT. Translating it yields CASSIGTSGSTSTDTQYF. Looking up the rest from reference TRBV11-3 and TRBJ2-3 gives the full variable domain: EAGVVQSPRYKIIEKKQPVAFWCNPISGHNTLYWYLQNLGQGPELLIRYENEEAVDDSQLPKDRFSAERLKGVDSTLKIQPAELGDSAVYLCASSIGTSGSTSTDTQYFGPGTRLTVL.

V is TRBV5-4 and J is TRBJ2-5, with D perhaps TRBD2 (6 bases). With 4 bases removed from V and 2 bases from J, the gap between germline ends came to 15 bases. This CDR3 comprises 15 residues. CDR1 is SGHNT and CDR2 is YYREEE in the germline V gene (reference sequence). The chain's CDR3 is CASSPPSGRQETQYF. The DNA for the CDR3 is TGTGCCAGCAGCCCTCCTTCCGGGAGACAAGAGACCCAGTACTTC. The full variable domain, completed using reference TRBV5-4 and TRBJ2-5, is ETGVTQSPTHLIKTRGQQVTLRCSSQSGHNTVSWYQQALGQGPQFIFQYYREEENGRGNFPPRFSGLQFPNYSSELNVNALELDDSALYLCASSPPSGRQETQYFGPGTRLLVL.

The chain joins TRBV7-3 to TRBJ2-7; perhaps TRBD1 as D (5 bases). The CDR3 length is 15 residues. V was clipped by 3 bases and J by 1 base, with 13 bases between them. CDR1 is SGHTA and CDR2 is FQGTGA in the germline V gene. The CDR3 protein is CASSFGEGVSYEQYF. The CDR3 DNA reads TGTGCCAGCAGCTTTGGGGAAGGGGTTTCCTACGAGCAGTACTTC.

The chain recombines TRBV7-6 with TRBJ1-2, with D possibly being TRBD1 (6 bases). V lost 5 bases and J 0 bases, leaving 16 bases between the germline ends. This CDR3 spans 16 amino acids. The germline V gene encodes CDR1 SGHVS and CDR2 FNYEAQ. The CDR3 coding sequence is TGTGCCAGCAGCCCCGCCGGGACACACGCTAACTATGGCTACACCTTC. This codes for CASSPAGTHANYGYTF.

This clone was seen more than once but under ten times. This rearrangement joins TRBV2 to TRBJ2-7; maybe TRBD1 (6 bases). Germline lookup yields CDR1 SNHLY and CDR2 FYNNEI. The CDR3 spans 13 residues. V was shortened by 5 bases and J by 2 bases, with 10 bases between the two germline ends. The CDR3 DNA reads as TGTGCCAGCAGTTGGACAGAAACCTACGAGCAGTACTTC. Encoded protein: CASSWTETYEQYF.

This rearrangement joins TRBV7-6 to TRBJ2-7; 7 bases fit TRBD2. Unmatched junction bases numbered 9, after V lost 5 bases and J lost 2 bases. This CDR3 contains 15 residues. CDR1 is SGHVS, CDR2 FNYEAQ, per germline. The CDR3 region is CASSPLLREPYEQYF. The CDR3 coding sequence is TGTGCCAGCAGCCCCCTTTTGCGGGAGCCCTACGAGCAGTACTTC.

This clone showed up just once. The CDR3 is CAWTRLAGRADTQYF. As DNA, the CDR3 is TGTGCCTGGACCCGACTAGCGGGGCGGGCAGATACGCAGTATTTT. The rearrangement uses TRBV30 and TRBJ2-3; 11 nucleotides align to TRBD2. The CDR3 is 15 amino acids. V shed 4 bases and J 4 bases; nucleotides not matched to a gene: 7. CDR1 and CDR2 (germline): GTSNPN, SVGIG (reference sequence).

This sequence joins TRBV27 and TRBJ1-1, with 7 bases aligning to TRBD1. Germline CDR1 and CDR2: MNHEY and SMNVEV (reference sequence). V lost 5 bases, J lost 6 bases, and 18 bases stayed unmatched. The CDR3 covers 17 residues. Here the CDR3 reads CASSPLFLTGKKPEAFF. The CDR3 nucleotides read TGTGCCAGCAGTCCCCTCTTTTTGACAGGGAAAAAGCCTGAAGCTTTCTTT.

The chain joins TRBV28 to TRBJ1-2, with D uncertain. Trimming shortened V by 6 bases and J by 2 bases, and 16 bases separated the two germline ends. This CDR3 is built from 15 residues. CDR1 is MDHEN, CDR2 SYDVKM, per germline. CDR3 region: CASSRRAPINYGYTF. Here the CDR3 DNA reads TGTGCCAGCAGCCGGCGGGCCCCGATCAACTATGGCTACACCTTC.

V is TRBV10-3 and J is TRBJ2-7, with 8 bases matching TRBD1. Looked up from germline, CDR1 is ENHRY and CDR2 is SYGVKD. This CDR3 comprises 14 residues. With V trimmed by 4 bases and J by 7 bases, 9 bases remained unmatched. CDR3 nucleotide sequence: TGTGCCATCAGTGTGACAGGGGCCCTAAAAGAGCAGTACTTC. It codes for CAISVTGALKEQYF.

V is TRBV28 and J is TRBJ1-4; D is possibly TRBD1 (6 bases). CDR3 length: 13 residues. CDR1 is MDHEN, CDR2 SYDVKM, per germline. The germline V and J ends were trimmed by 2 bases and 10 bases, with 11 bases remaining between them. CDR3 sequence (DNA): TGTGCCAGCAGTTTACTCGGACAGATAAAACTGTTTTTT. Its protein is CASSLLGQIKLFF.

The V gene is TRBV9, the J gene TRBJ2-7; 7 bases are shared with TRBD1. The CDR3 is 15 residues long. The V segment lost 6 bases and the J segment 0 bases; nucleotides outside the gene matches: 9. CDR1 SGDLS and CDR2 YYNGEE come from the germline V gene. The CDR3 coding sequence is TGTGCCAGCAACGACGGGGACAGCTTCTCCTACGAGCAGTACTTC. It translates to CASNDGDSFSYEQYF.

The V and J genes are TRBV10-2 and TRBJ1-6; D unclear. The CDR3 extends over 12 amino acids. Germline V gene lookup returns CDR1 WSHSY and CDR2 SAAADI. V was clipped by 7 bases and J by 2 bases, with 3 bases between them. CDR3 bases: TGCGCCAGCACCACCTATAATTCACCCCTCCACTTT. It specifies CASTTYNSPLHF.